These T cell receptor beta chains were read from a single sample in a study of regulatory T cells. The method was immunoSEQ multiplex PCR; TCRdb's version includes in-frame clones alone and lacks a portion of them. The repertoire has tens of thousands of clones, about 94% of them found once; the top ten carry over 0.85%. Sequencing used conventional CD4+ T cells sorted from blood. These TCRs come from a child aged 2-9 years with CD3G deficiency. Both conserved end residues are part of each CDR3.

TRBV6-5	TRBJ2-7	CASSYSIGQEQYF
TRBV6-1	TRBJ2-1	CASSVLAGGPNEQFF
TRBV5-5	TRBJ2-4	CASSSSARGLGNIQYF
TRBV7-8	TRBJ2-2	CASSQGQTNTGELFF
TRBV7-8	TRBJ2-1	CASSLVSGTNPDEQFF
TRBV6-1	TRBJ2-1	CASRTRDRGSSEQFF
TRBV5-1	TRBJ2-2	CASSLKGNTGELFF
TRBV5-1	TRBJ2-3	CASSLTGCADTQYF
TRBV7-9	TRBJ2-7	CASSLVAEEYF
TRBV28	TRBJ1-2	CASSLSIPGRSGYTF
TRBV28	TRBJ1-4	CASSPTGGRTNEKLFF
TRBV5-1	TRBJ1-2	CASSPGTNYGYTF
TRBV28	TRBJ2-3	CASSPRTAYYTDTQYF
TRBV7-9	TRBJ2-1	CASSFGQGGSGSLEQFF
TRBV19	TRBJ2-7	CASSMAGGLTLPHAEQYF
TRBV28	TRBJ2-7	CASSRGVLYEQYF
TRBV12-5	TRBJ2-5	CASCRGSGETQYF
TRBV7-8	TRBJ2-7	CASSQTGNRQYF
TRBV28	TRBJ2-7	CASSLLNAGESEQYF
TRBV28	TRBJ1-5	CASSLDRIKTQHF
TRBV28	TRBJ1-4	CASSKASGRSGKLFF
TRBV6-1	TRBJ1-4	CASSESVGGRANEKLFF
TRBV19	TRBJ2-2	CASSIGGTPGELFF
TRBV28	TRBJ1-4	CASSSRRGGEKLFF
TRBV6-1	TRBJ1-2	CASSENRVSYGYTF
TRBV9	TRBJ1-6	CASSVGWQNSPLHF
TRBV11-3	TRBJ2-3	CASSGNRADTQYF
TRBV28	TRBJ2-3	CASSSGASGTDTQYF
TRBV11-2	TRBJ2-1	CASSLAGRYAFF
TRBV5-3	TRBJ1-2	CARSLLRGGYTF
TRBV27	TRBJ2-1	CASRRTSGIAEQFF
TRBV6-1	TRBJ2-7	CASGGQGLYEQYF
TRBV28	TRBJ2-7	CASSSPADSYYEQYF
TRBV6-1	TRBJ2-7	CASTERPGHSPRQYF
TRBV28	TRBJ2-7	CASSDSWRAYEQYF
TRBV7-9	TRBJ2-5	CASSKGGVETQYF
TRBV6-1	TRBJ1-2	CASSKGTSYGYTF
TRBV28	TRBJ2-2	CASSYPKNTGELFF
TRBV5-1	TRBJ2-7	CASSLAPGPYEQYF
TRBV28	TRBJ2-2	CASSLGPGGTGELFF
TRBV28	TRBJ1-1	CASSGLNTEAFF
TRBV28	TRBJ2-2	CASSLGHGELFF
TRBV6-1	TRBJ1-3	CASSAGAARRSFLYF
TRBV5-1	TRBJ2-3	CASSLARGTADTQYF
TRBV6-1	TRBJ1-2	CASSEQGNYGYTF